A single sample gave rise to the 27 T cell receptor beta chains below, sequenced in a study of STAT3 mutations in large granular lymphocyte leukemia. General study points: Every T-cell large granular lymphocyte leukemia patient had at least one immunodominant TCR beta clonotype.

TCRdb keeps only in-frame clones here, not all; method: immunoSEQ multiplex PCR. The data contain roughly 3,200 clones, roughly 45% of them singletons. Their antigens are not known. Sequencing was performed on peripheral blood mononuclear cells. These receptor sequences come from a man aged 45-65 years with T-cell large granular lymphocyte leukemia. Some clones in this sample may be carry-over from other donors' samples.

This clone was observed once. The CDR3 DNA is TGTGCTAGTGCCCCGACTAGCGCTGGAATCGCAGATACGCAGTATTTT. This gives the protein CASAPTSAGIADTQYF. The chain recombines TRBV12-5 with TRBJ2-3; 8 bases are a match to TRBD2. This CDR3 contains 16 residues. The germline gives CDR1 LGHNT, CDR2 FRNRAP. With V trimmed by 7 bases and J by 4 bases, 13 bases remained unmatched.

The genes are TRBV13 and TRBJ1-5; D is perhaps TRBD1 (6 bases). The CDR3 has 17 amino acids. Trimming removed 5 bases from V and 6 bases from J, with 23 bases in between. Per the germline V gene, CDR1 is PRHDT and CDR2 is FYEKMQ (reference sequence). CDR3 nucleotide sequence: TGTGCCAGCAGCACATTGGAGGGGGGACCGGAAGGTCAGCCCCAGCATTTT. Translated: CASSTLEGGPEGQPQHF.

The chain combines TRBV30 with TRBJ2-1; the D is unclear. CDR3 length: 11 amino acids. Germline V gene sequence: CDR1 GTSNPN, CDR2 SVGIG (reference sequence). V dropped 3 bases and J dropped 16 bases, with 16 bases sitting between them. CDR3 region: CAWRQSGRPFF. Here the CDR3 DNA reads TGTGCCTGGAGGCAGTCCGGACGACCCTTCTTC. The full variable domain, its missing parts supplied by reference TRBV30 and TRBJ2-1, is SQTIHQWPATLVQPVGSPLSLECTVEGTSNPNLYWYRQAAGRGLQLLFYSVGIGQISSEVPQNLSASRPQDRQFILSSKKLLLSDSGFYLCAWRQSGRPFFGPGTRLTVL.

The chain recombines TRBV2 with TRBJ2-7; tentatively, D is TRBD2 (5 bases). The V gene lost 3 bases and the J gene lost 7 bases, with 10 bases spanning the gap. The germline V gene encodes CDR1 SNHLY and CDR2 FYNNEI. The CDR3 has 12 residues. CDR3 coding DNA: TGTGCCAGCAGTGATTCACTAGGGGAGCAGTACTTC. As protein: CASSDSLGEQYF.

This clone was observed a handful of times. The chain employs TRBV30 and TRBJ1-6, with a weak D call TRBD1 (5 bases). CDR1 and CDR2 (germline): GTSNPN, SVGIG (reference sequence). The CDR3 spans 15 residues. Trimming pared 0 bases from V and 5 bases from J, leaving 11 bases between. The CDR3 sequence is CAWSVRQGNNSPLHF. In DNA form, the CDR3 reads TGTGCCTGGAGTGTACGGCAGGGAAATAATTCACCCCTCCACTTT.

The rearrangement links TRBV18 to TRBJ2-7; D may be TRBD1 (7 bases). The CDR3 spans 14 residues. Between the trimmed V and J ends, which lost 3 bases and 8 bases, there was a span of 17 bases. Germline CDR1 reads KGHSH; CDR2 reads LQKENI. For the CDR3, the DNA is TGTGCCAGCTCACCTGGGCGGGACAGCTCGCAGCAGTACTTC. This encodes CASSPGRDSSQQYF.

This clone appeared a few times. The chain uses TRBV7-9 and TRBJ2-7; 10 nucleotides match TRBD2. Germline lookup yields CDR1 SEHNR and CDR2 FQNEAQ (reference sequence). The CDR3 extends over 15 amino acids. V shed 5 bases and J 5 bases; nucleotides not matched to a gene: 9. Here the CDR3 DNA reads TGTGCCAGCAGCACACCGAGCGGGAGGGCCGACGAGCAGTACTTC. This encodes CASSTPSGRADEQYF.

This clone was detected only a few times. The CDR3 region has the DNA TGTGCCAGCAGCGCCACTGGCGGGGAAGAGACCCAGTACTTC. Translation gives CASSATGGEETQYF. This sequence joins TRBV9 and TRBJ2-5, with D possibly being TRBD2 (6 bases). V gave up 3 bases and J gave up 3 bases, with 12 bases separating them. This CDR3 spans 14 amino acids. Germline lookup yields CDR1 SGDLS and CDR2 YYNGEE.

This sequence joins TRBV27 and TRBJ2-7, with TRBD1 identical over 12 bases. Germline loops: CDR1 MNHEY, CDR2 SMNVEV (reference sequence). V trimming: 5 bases; J trimming: 6 bases; junction bases outside the gene matches: 5. This CDR3 contains 14 residues. The DNA of the CDR3 is TGTGCCAGCAGTGTGGGGACAGGGGGCCTCGAGCAGTACTTC. It specifies CASSVGTGGLEQYF.

V is TRBV7-9 and J is TRBJ2-7, with 14 bases aligning to TRBD2. J was trimmed by 2 bases and V by 5 bases; bases with no gene match: 11. CDR1 and CDR2 from the germline V gene are SEHNR and FQNEAQ (reference sequence). The CDR3 totals 18 residues. This CDR3 is CASSRHGTSGRGTYEQYF. Written as DNA, the CDR3 is TGTGCCAGCAGCCGACATGGGACTAGCGGGAGAGGGACCTACGAGCAGTACTTC.

The gene calls are TRBV18 and TRBJ2-7; the match to TRBD2 covers 14 bases. The CDR3 contains 16 residues. V lost 4 bases and J lost 4; bases outside the gene matches: 6. Germline V gives CDR1 KGHSH, CDR2 LQKENI. CDR3 bases: TGTGCCAGCTCACTCGCCGGGACTAGCGGGGGTTACGAGCAGTACTTC. Protein: CASSLAGTSGGYEQYF. Full variable domain (remainder filled in from reference TRBV18 and TRBJ2-7): NAGVMQNPRHLVRRRGQEARLRCSPMKGHSHVYWYRQLPEEGLKFMVYLQKENIIDESGMPKERFSAEFPKEGPSILRIQQVVRGDSAAYFCASSLAGTSGGYEQYFGPGTRLTVT.

This clone was picked up many times. V usage is TRBV5-1 and J usage is TRBJ2-7; D is unresolved. CDR1 and CDR2 from the germline V gene are SGHRS and YFSETQ. V gave up 4 bases and J gave up 2 bases, with 16 bases separating them. The CDR3 has 15 residues. CDR3 region: CASSPTALHTYEQYF. The CDR3 coding sequence is TGCGCCAGCAGCCCTACAGCTCTCCATACCTACGAGCAGTACTTC.

This clone was observed a handful of times. V is TRBV9 and J is TRBJ2-5, with 9 bases lining up with TRBD2. Germline V gene sequence: CDR1 SGDLS, CDR2 YYNGEE. The CDR3 runs to 17 residues. V shed 0 bases, J shed 5 bases, and the junction held 11 bases outside the gene matches. Here the CDR3 reads CASSVAASGADMETQYF. CDR3 DNA: TGTGCCAGCAGCGTAGCGGCTAGCGGGGCCGATATGGAGACCCAGTACTTC.

This clone was detected a few times. J is TRBJ1-2 and V is TRBV7-9; D is uncertain. Germline V gives CDR1 SEHNR, CDR2 FQNEAQ (reference sequence). This CDR3 region has 13 residues. V gave up 4 bases and J gave up 2 bases, with 8 bases separating them. CDR3: CASSSGGNYGYTF. For the CDR3, the DNA is TGTGCCAGCAGCTCTGGAGGGAACTATGGCTACACCTTC.

The V and J genes are TRBV6-5 and TRBJ2-7; D call uncertain. V was trimmed by 2 bases and J by 2 bases, leaving 7 bases between them. The CDR3 is 13 amino acids. The germline CDR1 and CDR2 sequences are MNHEY and SVGAGI. CDR3 sequence: CASSYGPTYEQYF. As DNA, the CDR3 is TGTGCCAGCAGTTACGGGCCTACCTACGAGCAGTACTTC.

The chain combines TRBV18 with TRBJ2-5, with a possible D match to TRBD1 (6 bases). V was trimmed by 5 bases and J by 5 bases, leaving 9 bases between them. The CDR3 is 12 residues long. CDR1 and CDR2 (germline): KGHSH, LQKENI. CDR3 region: CASSSQGETQYF. CDR3 DNA: TGTGCCAGCTCATCCCAGGGGGAGACCCAGTACTTC.

This clone has a handful of counts. The chain uses TRBV6-5 and TRBJ2-7; 7 nucleotides agree with TRBD2. CDR3 length: 12 amino acids. V was pared by 2 bases and J by 6 bases, with 1 base of the junction left unmatched. Looked up from germline, CDR1 is MNHEY and CDR2 is SVGAGI. CDR3 region: CASSYGGGEQYF. The CDR3 bases are TGTGCCAGCAGTTACGGGGGGGGCGAGCAGTACTTC.

This clone is a singleton in its sample. The chain carries TRBV13 and TRBJ1-4, with D possibly being TRBD1 (6 bases). V was clipped by 4 bases and J by 5 bases, with 11 bases between them. The CDR3 is made up of 14 amino acids. Per the germline V gene, CDR1 is PRHDT and CDR2 is FYEKMQ (reference sequence). DNA for the CDR3: TGTGCCAGCAGCTCCGGGACACCAAATGAAAAACTGTTTTTT. It specifies CASSSGTPNEKLFF.

This clone was observed once. This sequence joins TRBV7-9 and TRBJ2-5, with a possible D match to TRBD1 (6 bases). The CDR3 has 13 amino acids. Germline-derived CDR1 and CDR2 are SEHNR and FQNEAQ (reference sequence). The V end was cut by 6 bases, the J end by 5 bases, with 13 bases between. This chain's CDR3 is CASSMAGEETQYF. The CDR3 nucleotides read TGTGCCAGCAGTATGGCAGGGGAGGAGACCCAGTACTTC.

This chain joins TRBV6-5 and TRBJ1-6; D is uncertain. This CDR3 has 15 amino acids. V was cut by 3 bases and J by 7 bases, with 13 bases left in between. CDR1 is MNHEY and CDR2 is SVGAGI in the germline V gene. The CDR3 here is CASSYGVVKNSPLHF. CDR3 DNA sequence: TGTGCCAGCAGTTATGGGGTAGTCAAAAATTCACCCCTCCACTTT.

This clone has just a few counts. The chain combines TRBV6-5 with TRBJ2-7, with 7 bases that match TRBD1. The CDR3 has 14 residues. Losses at the gene ends were 6 bases for V and 4 bases for J; bases not matched to a gene: 9. Germline-derived CDR1 and CDR2 are MNHEY and SVGAGI. The CDR3 loop reads CASSTGVGWYEQYF. The CDR3 DNA reads TGTGCCAGCAGCACAGGGGTGGGTTGGTACGAGCAGTACTTC.

The chain employs TRBV5-4 and TRBJ2-7, with 10 bases aligning to TRBD2. The CDR3 is 14 residues long. J lost 3 bases, V lost 4 bases, and 4 bases had no gene match. The germline V gene has CDR1 SGHNT and CDR2 YYREEE (reference sequence). The DNA for the CDR3 is TGTGCCAGCAGCGAAGTAGCGGGAGGCTACGAGCAGTACTTC. It translates to CASSEVAGGYEQYF.

The chain links TRBV6-5 to TRBJ2-7; D call uncertain. Trimming took off 2 bases at V and 0 bases at J, with 14 bases between the two ends. Germline CDR1 and CDR2: MNHEY and SVGAGI. The CDR3 spans 16 residues. CDR3: CASSYGGGPSSYEQYF. The CDR3 nucleotides are TGTGCCAGCAGTTACGGTGGCGGTCCAAGCTCCTACGAGCAGTACTTC.

This clone was found a few times. A far larger clone is a single base away, which makes a read error likely. This sample also contains other DNA sequences that code for the same CDR3. The rearrangement uses TRBV5-8 and TRBJ1-3; D unresolved. CDR3 length equals 16 residues. Deletions cut 4 bases from V and 0 bases from J, with 14 bases between. Germline V gene sequence: CDR1 SGHTS, CDR2 YDEGEE. The CDR3 reads CASSQDGPSSGNTIYF. Here the CDR3 DNA reads TGTGCCAGCAGCCAAGATGGGCCGAGCTCTGGAAACACCATATATTTT.

The chain couples TRBV5-4 to TRBJ1-2; D not resolved. Trimming left V 0 bases short and J 8 bases short, with 8 bases between. Germline lookup yields CDR1 SGHNT and CDR2 YYREEE (reference sequence). The length of the CDR3 is 12 residues. The CDR3 region has the DNA TGTGCCAGCAGCTTGGGGCCCGCCGGCTACACCTTC. Translation gives CASSLGPAGYTF.

The V call is TRBV5-1, the J call TRBJ2-7; 9 nucleotides agree with TRBD2. J gave up 6 bases and V 1 base, and 5 bases lay outside the gene matches. This CDR3 is built from 14 residues. Germline V lookup: CDR1 SGHRS, CDR2 YFSETQ. CDR3 nucleotide sequence: TGCGCCAGCAGCTTGCGGCTAGCGGGATCCGAGCAGTACTTC. Translation gives CASSLRLAGSEQYF.

The chain links TRBV27 to TRBJ2-1; D remains ambiguous. The V gene lost 7 bases and the J gene lost 0 bases, with 10 bases spanning the gap. The CDR3 spans 14 residues. In germline, CDR1 is MNHEY, CDR2 SMNVEV (reference sequence). Here the CDR3 reads CASTLDGSYNEQFF. CDR3 bases: TGTGCCAGCACCCTGGACGGCTCCTACAATGAGCAGTTCTTC.